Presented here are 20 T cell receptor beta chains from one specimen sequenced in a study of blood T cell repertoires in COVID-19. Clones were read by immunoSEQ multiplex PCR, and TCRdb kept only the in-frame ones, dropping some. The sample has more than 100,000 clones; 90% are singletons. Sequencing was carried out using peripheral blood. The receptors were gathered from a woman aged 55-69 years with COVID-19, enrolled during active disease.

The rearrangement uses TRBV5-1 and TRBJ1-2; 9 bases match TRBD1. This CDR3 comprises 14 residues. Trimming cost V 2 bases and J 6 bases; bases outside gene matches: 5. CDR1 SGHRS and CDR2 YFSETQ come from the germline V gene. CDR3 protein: CASSLTGGGNGYTF. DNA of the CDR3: TGCGCCAGCAGCTTAACAGGGGGCGGAAATGGCTACACCTTC.

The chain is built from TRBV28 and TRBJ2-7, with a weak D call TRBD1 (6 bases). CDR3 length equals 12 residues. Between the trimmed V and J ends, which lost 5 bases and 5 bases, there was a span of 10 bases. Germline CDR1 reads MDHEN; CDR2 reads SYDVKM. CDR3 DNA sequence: TGTGCCAGCAGTCCTCCAGGGGACGAGCAGTACTTC. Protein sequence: CASSPPGDEQYF.

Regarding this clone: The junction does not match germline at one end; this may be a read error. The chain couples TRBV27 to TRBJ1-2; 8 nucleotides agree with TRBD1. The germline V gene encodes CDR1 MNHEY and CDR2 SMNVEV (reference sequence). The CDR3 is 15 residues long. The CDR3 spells CASSPSGQGGISWSF. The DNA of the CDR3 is TGTGCCAGCAGTCCTAGCGGACAGGGTGGCATTTCCTGGTCCTTC.

The CDR3 protein is CASSFPGYNQPQHF. As DNA, the CDR3 is TGTGCCAGCAGCTTCCCAGGATACAATCAGCCCCAGCATTTT. The V call is TRBV11-2, the J call TRBJ1-5; D not resolved. The CDR3 is made up of 14 amino acids. The germline V gene has CDR1 SGHAT and CDR2 FQNNGV. Deletions cut 3 bases from V and 3 bases from J, with 9 bases between.

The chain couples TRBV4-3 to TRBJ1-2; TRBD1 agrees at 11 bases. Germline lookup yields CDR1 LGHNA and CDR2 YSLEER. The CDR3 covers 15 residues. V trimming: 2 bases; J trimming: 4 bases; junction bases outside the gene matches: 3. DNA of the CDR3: TGCGCCAGCAGCCAATCCGGGACAGGGGGCTATGGCTACACCTTC. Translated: CASSQSGTGGYGYTF.

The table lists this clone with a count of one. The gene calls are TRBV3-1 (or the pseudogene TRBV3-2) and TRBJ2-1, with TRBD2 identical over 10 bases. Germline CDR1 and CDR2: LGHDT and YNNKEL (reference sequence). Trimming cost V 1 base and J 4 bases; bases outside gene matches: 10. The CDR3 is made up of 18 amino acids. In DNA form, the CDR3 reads TGTGCCAGCAGCCAAGCCCGGGGGCTAGCGGGGGTATACAATGAGCAGTTCTTC. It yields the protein CASSQARGLAGVYNEQFF.

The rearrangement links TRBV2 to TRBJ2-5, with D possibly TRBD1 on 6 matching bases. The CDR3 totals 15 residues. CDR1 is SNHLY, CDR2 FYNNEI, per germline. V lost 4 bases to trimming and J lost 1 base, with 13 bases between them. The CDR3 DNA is TGTGCCAGCAGTGTTTTTTCAGGGGCCCAAGAGACCCAGTACTTC. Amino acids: CASSVFSGAQETQYF.

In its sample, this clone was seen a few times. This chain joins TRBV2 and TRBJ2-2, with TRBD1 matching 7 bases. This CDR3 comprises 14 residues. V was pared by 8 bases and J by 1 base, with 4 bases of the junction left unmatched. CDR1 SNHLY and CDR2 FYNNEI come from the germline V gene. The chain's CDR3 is CASGTEGNTGELFF. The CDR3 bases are TGTGCCAGCGGGACAGAGGGGAACACCGGGGAGCTGTTTTTT.

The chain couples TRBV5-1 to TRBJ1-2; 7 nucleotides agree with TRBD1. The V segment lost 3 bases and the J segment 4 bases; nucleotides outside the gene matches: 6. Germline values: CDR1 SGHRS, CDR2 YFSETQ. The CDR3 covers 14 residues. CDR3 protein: CASSYGDSGYGYTF. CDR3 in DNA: TGCGCCAGCAGCTACGGGGACAGTGGCTATGGCTACACCTTC.

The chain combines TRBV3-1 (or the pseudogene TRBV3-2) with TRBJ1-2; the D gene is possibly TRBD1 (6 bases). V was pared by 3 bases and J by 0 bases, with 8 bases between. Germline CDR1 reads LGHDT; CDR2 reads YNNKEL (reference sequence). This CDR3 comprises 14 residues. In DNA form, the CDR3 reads TGTGCCAGCAGCCACAGGGGAGCTAACTATGGCTACACCTTC. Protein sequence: CASSHRGANYGYTF.

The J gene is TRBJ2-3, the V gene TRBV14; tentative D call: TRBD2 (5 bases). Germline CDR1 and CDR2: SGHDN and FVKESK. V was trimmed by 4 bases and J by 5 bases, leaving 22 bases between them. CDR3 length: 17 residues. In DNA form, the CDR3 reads TGTGCCAGCAGCCTTCACCTGCCGGGAACGTCGCGAGATACGCAGTATTTT. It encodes CASSLHLPGTSRDTQYF.

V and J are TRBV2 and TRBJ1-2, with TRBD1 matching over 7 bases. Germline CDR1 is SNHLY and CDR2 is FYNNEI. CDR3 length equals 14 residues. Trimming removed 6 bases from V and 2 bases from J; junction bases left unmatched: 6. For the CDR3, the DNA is TGTGCCAGCAGGGACCGACAGGGAAACTATGGCTACACCTTC. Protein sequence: CASRDRQGNYGYTF.

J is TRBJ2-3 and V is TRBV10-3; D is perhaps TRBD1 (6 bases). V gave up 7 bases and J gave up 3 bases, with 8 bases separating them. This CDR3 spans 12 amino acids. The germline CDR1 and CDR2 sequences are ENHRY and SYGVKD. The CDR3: CAITQGTDTQYF. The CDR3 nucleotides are TGTGCCATCACTCAGGGGACAGATACGCAGTATTTT.

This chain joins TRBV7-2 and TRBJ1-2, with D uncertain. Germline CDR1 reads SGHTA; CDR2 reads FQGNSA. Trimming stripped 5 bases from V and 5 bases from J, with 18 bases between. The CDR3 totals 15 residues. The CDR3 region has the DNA TGTGCCAGCAGCGCCCCCGCTCGAGGTGGATATGGCTACACCTTC. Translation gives CASSAPARGGYGYTF.

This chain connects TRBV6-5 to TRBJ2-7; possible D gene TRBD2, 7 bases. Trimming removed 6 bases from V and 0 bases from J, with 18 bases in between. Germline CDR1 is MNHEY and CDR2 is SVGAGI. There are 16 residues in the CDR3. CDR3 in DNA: TGTGCCAGCAGCTACGTTGGGGGGGGCCCCTCCTACGAGCAGTACTTC. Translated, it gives CASSYVGGGPSYEQYF.

For the CDR3, the DNA is TGTGCCAGCAGTTCACAGGGGGCGGGTGTCTATGGCTACACCTTC. Protein product: CASSSQGAGVYGYTF. V and J are TRBV2 and TRBJ1-2, with 9 positions matching TRBD1. Trimming cost V 5 bases and J 4 bases; bases outside gene matches: 8. Looked up from germline, CDR1 is SNHLY and CDR2 is FYNNEI. This CDR3 spans 15 amino acids.

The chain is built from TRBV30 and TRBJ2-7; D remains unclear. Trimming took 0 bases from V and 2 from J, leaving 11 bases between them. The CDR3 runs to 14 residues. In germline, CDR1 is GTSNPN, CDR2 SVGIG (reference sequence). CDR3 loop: CAWSVGSAAYEQYF. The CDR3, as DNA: TGTGCCTGGAGTGTGGGCTCGGCCGCCTACGAGCAGTACTTC. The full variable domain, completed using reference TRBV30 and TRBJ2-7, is SQTIHQWPATLVQPVGSPLSLECTVEGTSNPNLYWYRQAAGRGLQLLFYSVGIGQISSEVPQNLSASRPQDRQFILSSKKLLLSDSGFYLCAWSVGSAAYEQYFGPGTRLTVT.

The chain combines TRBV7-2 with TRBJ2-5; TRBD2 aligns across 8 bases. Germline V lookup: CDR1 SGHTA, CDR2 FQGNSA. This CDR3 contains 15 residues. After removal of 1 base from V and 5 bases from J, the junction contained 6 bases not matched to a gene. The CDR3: CASSLDGGALETQYF. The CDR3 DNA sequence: TGTGCCAGCAGCTTAGACGGGGGGGCCCTGGAGACCCAGTACTTC.

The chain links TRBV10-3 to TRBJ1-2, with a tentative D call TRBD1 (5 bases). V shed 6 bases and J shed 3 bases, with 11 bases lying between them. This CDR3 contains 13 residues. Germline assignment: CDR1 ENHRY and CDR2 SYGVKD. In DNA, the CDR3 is TGTGCCATCAGGGGAGGGGAGTACTATGGCTACACCTTC. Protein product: CAIRGGEYYGYTF.

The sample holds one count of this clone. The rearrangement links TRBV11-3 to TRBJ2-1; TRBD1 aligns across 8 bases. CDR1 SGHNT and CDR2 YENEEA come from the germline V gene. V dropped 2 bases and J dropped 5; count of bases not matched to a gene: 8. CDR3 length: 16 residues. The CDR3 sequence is CASSLRLTGADNEQFF. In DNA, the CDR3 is TGTGCCAGCAGCTTACGCTTGACAGGGGCTGACAATGAGCAGTTCTTC.